Presented here are 24 T cell receptor beta chains from one specimen sequenced in a study of coeliac disease. Sequenced by immunoSEQ multiplex PCR; TCRdb stores in-frame clones only, minus some. The table records over 9,000 clones, 67% of them present only once. The sequenced sample was lamina propria lymphocytes from the gut. All receptors derive from a woman aged 60-75 years with celiac disease.

The rearrangement links TRBV28 to TRBJ2-7; D might be TRBD2 (6 bases). Trimming removed 3 bases at V and 2 bases at J, with 11 bases between. Germline loops: CDR1 MDHEN, CDR2 SYDVKM. This CDR3 has 14 residues. The CDR3 here is CASSLGRGPYEQYF. CDR3 nucleotide sequence: TGTGCCAGCAGTTTGGGGCGGGGTCCCTACGAGCAGTACTTC.

This rearrangement joins TRBV7-2 to TRBJ1-3; tentative D call: TRBD1 (5 bases). The V and J ends lost 5 bases and 1 base respectively, with 6 bases between them. The CDR3 covers 13 residues. The germline V gene encodes CDR1 SGHTA and CDR2 FQGNSA. CDR3 residues: CASSRTSGNTIYF. The CDR3 region has the DNA TGTGCCAGCAGCCGGACATCTGGAAACACCATATATTTT. Filled out from reference TRBV7-2 and TRBJ1-3, the complete variable domain reads GAGVSQSPSNKVTEKGKDVELRCDPISGHTALYWYRQSLGQGLEFLIYFQGNSAPDKSGLPSDRFSAERTGGSVSTLTIQRTQQEDSAVYLCASSRTSGNTIYFGEGSWLTVV.

This chain uses TRBV5-1 with TRBJ1-1, with 7 bases aligning to TRBD1. The CDR3 contains 15 residues. Looked up from germline, CDR1 is SGHRS and CDR2 is YFSETQ. V was clipped by 0 bases and J by 1 base; unmatched bases: 3. The CDR3 spells CASSLARQGNTEAFF. The CDR3 bases are TGCGCCAGCAGCTTGGCAAGACAGGGGAACACTGAAGCTTTCTTT.

The rearrangement uses TRBV10-3 and TRBJ2-2, with 11 bases that match TRBD1. The germline V gene encodes CDR1 ENHRY and CDR2 SYGVKD. The CDR3 spans 15 residues. V gave up 5 bases and J gave up 5 bases; unmatched junction bases: 4. The CDR3 sequence is CAISTGTGGTGELFF. The CDR3 DNA reads TGTGCCATCAGTACCGGGACAGGGGGTACCGGGGAGCTGTTTTTT.

The chain carries TRBV4-3 and TRBJ1-2, with D possibly TRBD1 on 5 matching bases. Germline CDR1 reads LGHNA; CDR2 reads YSLEER. Trimming cost V 0 bases and J 8 bases, with 28 bases left between them. This CDR3 is built from 19 residues. Here the CDR3 DNA reads TGCGCCAGCAGCCAAGATCGGAGTGGGCCAGGGTGGCGGATAGAGGGCTACACCTTC. Encoded protein: CASSQDRSGPGWRIEGYTF.

In this sample, this clone is medium-sized. The genes are TRBV4-2 and TRBJ1-2, with D perhaps TRBD1 (5 bases). V dropped 4 bases and J dropped 4 bases, with 10 bases sitting between them. The CDR3 extends over 13 amino acids. Germline V lookup: CDR1 LGHNA, CDR2 YNFKEQ. The DNA for the CDR3 is TGTGCCAGCAGCCCCAGACAGCTCTATGGCTACACCTTC. It encodes CASSPRQLYGYTF.

The V and J genes are TRBV28 and TRBJ2-5; 13 bases map to TRBD2. Germline V gene lookup returns CDR1 MDHEN and CDR2 SYDVKM. V shed 8 bases, J shed 5 bases, and the junction held 11 bases outside the gene matches. The CDR3 extends over 16 amino acids. CDR3 sequence reads: CASRRGLAGRMETQYF. The CDR3 DNA reads as TGTGCCAGCCGCAGGGGACTAGCGGGAAGGATGGAGACCCAGTACTTC.

In this sample, this clone turned up a few times. The genes are TRBV6-5 and TRBJ1-3, with 8 bases matching TRBD1. The CDR3 length is 13 residues. The trim removed 5 bases at V and 7 bases at J, leaving 4 bases unmatched. The germline V gene encodes CDR1 MNHEY and CDR2 SVGAGI. CDR3 residues: CASSKDRANTIYF. CDR3 bases: TGTGCCAGCAGTAAGGACAGGGCGAACACCATATATTTT.

This sequence joins TRBV11-2 and TRBJ1-2, with a tentative D call TRBD1 (6 bases). The CDR3 loop spans 16 amino acids. In germline, CDR1 is SGHAT, CDR2 FQNNGV. V was clipped by 5 bases and J by 4 bases, with 20 bases between them. CDR3 sequence (DNA): TGTGCCAGCAGCCCCCTTCGCTGGGGGGGGCGCTATGGCTACACCTTC. Amino acid sequence: CASSPLRWGGRYGYTF.

The rearrangement links TRBV29-1 to TRBJ2-5; TRBD2 matches at 12 bases. J lost 4 bases, V lost 4 bases, and 10 bases had no gene match. Germline V gives CDR1 SQVTM, CDR2 ANQGSEA. The CDR3 totals 16 residues. CDR3 sequence (DNA): TGCAGCGTTGTGTACCTCCTAGCGGGAGGGGCAGAGACCCAGTACTTC. It codes for CSVVYLLAGGAETQYF. Full variable domain (outside the CDR3, taken from reference TRBV29-1 and TRBJ2-5): SAVISQKPSRDICQRGTSLTIQCQVDSQVTMMFWYRQQPGQSLTLIATANQGSEATYESGFVIDKFPISRPNLTFSTLTVSNMSPEDSSIYLCSVVYLLAGGAETQYFGPGTRLLVL.

This clone was counted once. This chain joins TRBV5-1 and TRBJ2-1, with TRBD1 matching 9 bases. The CDR3 is 16 amino acids. V was pared by 0 bases and J by 4 bases, with 5 bases of the junction left unmatched. The germline CDR1 and CDR2 sequences are SGHRS and YFSETQ. The CDR3 loop is CASSLARQGVYNEQFF. For the CDR3, the DNA is TGCGCCAGCAGCTTGGCCCGACAGGGGGTATACAATGAGCAGTTCTTC.

V is TRBV7-9 and J is TRBJ2-5; 7 nucleotides agree with TRBD1. V lost 5 bases to trimming and J lost 1 base; unmatched junction nucleotides: 7. The CDR3 is made up of 15 amino acids. Germline lookup yields CDR1 SEHNR and CDR2 FQNEAQ (reference sequence). The CDR3 here is CASSRGRQGQETQYF. CDR3 bases: TGTGCCAGCAGCAGGGGACGACAGGGCCAAGAGACCCAGTACTTC.

V usage is TRBV19 and J usage is TRBJ2-5; 9 bases agree with TRBD2. V trimming: 4 bases; J trimming: 2 bases; junction bases outside the gene matches: 5. Per germline, CDR1 LNHDA and CDR2 SQIVND (reference sequence). The CDR3 runs 15 residues. In DNA, the CDR3 is TGTGCCAGTAGTAGGGGACTAGCCTTACAAGAGACCCAGTACTTC. It yields the protein CASSRGLALQETQYF.

J is TRBJ2-7 and V is TRBV9, with 8 bases identical to TRBD2. The CDR3 loop spans 15 amino acids. The germline CDR1 and CDR2 sequences are SGDLS and YYNGEE. Trimming took 3 bases from V and 3 from J; bases not matched to a gene: 8. CDR3 sequence reads: CASSARDGGGYEQYF. The DNA for the CDR3 is TGTGCCAGCAGCGCCCGGGACGGGGGGGGCTACGAGCAGTACTTC.

The J gene is TRBJ2-2, the V gene TRBV9; the D is unclear. Germline V gene sequence: CDR1 SGDLS, CDR2 YYNGEE. V was shortened by 3 bases and J by 1 base, with 4 bases between the two germline ends. CDR3 length equals 13 residues. This CDR3 is CASSGGNTGELFF. The CDR3 nucleotides are TGTGCCAGCAGCGGCGGGAACACCGGGGAGCTGTTTTTT.

This clone was seen only a few times. The CDR3 region is CASSFEFLTEAFF. CDR3 nucleotide sequence: TGTGCCAGCAGCTTCGAGTTCTTAACTGAAGCTTTCTTT. The genes are TRBV7-9 and TRBJ1-1; no clear D. The CDR3 length is 13 residues. CDR1 is SEHNR, CDR2 FQNEAQ, per germline (reference sequence). V shed 3 bases and J shed 5 bases, with 10 bases lying between them.

The rearrangement links TRBV19 to TRBJ1-2; no reliable D call. This CDR3 has 12 amino acids. Germline values: CDR1 LNHDA, CDR2 SQIVND (reference sequence). V lost 4 bases to trimming and J lost 5 bases, with 8 bases between them. CDR3 sequence: CASSTVRYGYTF. In nucleotides, the CDR3 is TGTGCCAGTAGTACGGTTCGATATGGCTACACCTTC.

This sequence joins TRBV19 and TRBJ2-2; 7 nucleotides line up with TRBD2. V lost 11 bases, J lost 1 base, and 4 bases stayed unmatched. The V gene's germline CDR1 is LNHDA and CDR2 SQIVND (reference sequence). The CDR3 runs to 13 residues. CDR3 in DNA: TGTGCCGCCCGCGGGGGGAACACCGGGGAGCTGTTTTTT. Translated: CAARGGNTGELFF.

Only a few counts were recorded for this clone. V is TRBV18 and J is TRBJ2-7; 7 nucleotides align to TRBD1. The CDR3 extends over 15 amino acids. In germline, CDR1 is KGHSH, CDR2 LQKENI. V lost 2 bases to trimming and J lost 0 bases; unmatched junction nucleotides: 4. CDR3: CASSPRTGGSYEQYF. The CDR3 DNA sequence: TGTGCCAGCTCACCAAGGACAGGCGGCTCCTACGAGCAGTACTTC.

A word on this clone: The identical CDR3 is also encoded by other nucleotide sequences in the sample. The V gene is TRBV19, the J gene TRBJ2-7; no reliable D call. The V end lost 4 bases, the J end lost 2 bases, and 6 bases lay between the germline ends. Germline values: CDR1 LNHDA, CDR2 SQIVND (reference sequence). The CDR3 covers 12 residues. CDR3 nucleotide sequence: TGTGCCAGTAGTACTTCCGCCTACGAGCAGTACTTC. It translates to CASSTSAYEQYF.

The rearrangement joins TRBV14 to TRBJ1-2; the D gene is possibly TRBD1 (5 bases). The CDR3 is 14 amino acids. Germline loops: CDR1 SGHDN, CDR2 FVKESK. The V gene lost 0 bases and the J gene lost 8 bases, with 13 bases spanning the gap. CDR3 amino acids: CASSQDARVTGYTF. CDR3 coding DNA: TGTGCCAGCAGCCAAGATGCCAGGGTGACGGGCTACACCTTC.

The chain has TRBV28 and TRBJ2-7, with TRBD1 as a possible D gene (6 bases). The CDR3 totals 16 residues. Trimming pared 8 bases from V and 3 bases from J, leaving 23 bases between. Germline V lookup: CDR1 MDHEN, CDR2 SYDVKM. As DNA, the CDR3 is TGTGCCAGCCACCCCCAGGGGCAGGGGTTAAACTACGAGCAGTACTTC. Protein sequence: CASHPQGQGLNYEQYF.

The chain joins TRBV19 to TRBJ1-5, with a weak D call TRBD1 (6 bases). The CDR3 is 15 amino acids. Trimming removed 5 bases at V and 15 bases at J, with 26 bases between. CDR1 and CDR2 (germline): LNHDA, SQIVND (reference sequence). The CDR3 here is CASSSGNLTGQGRHF. Written as DNA, the CDR3 is TGTGCCAGTAGTTCCGGAAATTTAACAGGGCAGGGGAGGCATTTT.

The CDR3 nucleotides read TGTGCCAGCAGCCAAGACAGAGCAGGGGGAGAGACCCAGTACTTC. Translating gives CASSQDRAGGETQYF. The V gene is TRBV14, the J gene TRBJ2-5; 7 bases align to TRBD1. The CDR3 loop spans 15 amino acids. Germline values: CDR1 SGHDN, CDR2 FVKESK. J gave up 4 bases and V 0 bases, and 5 bases lay outside the gene matches.